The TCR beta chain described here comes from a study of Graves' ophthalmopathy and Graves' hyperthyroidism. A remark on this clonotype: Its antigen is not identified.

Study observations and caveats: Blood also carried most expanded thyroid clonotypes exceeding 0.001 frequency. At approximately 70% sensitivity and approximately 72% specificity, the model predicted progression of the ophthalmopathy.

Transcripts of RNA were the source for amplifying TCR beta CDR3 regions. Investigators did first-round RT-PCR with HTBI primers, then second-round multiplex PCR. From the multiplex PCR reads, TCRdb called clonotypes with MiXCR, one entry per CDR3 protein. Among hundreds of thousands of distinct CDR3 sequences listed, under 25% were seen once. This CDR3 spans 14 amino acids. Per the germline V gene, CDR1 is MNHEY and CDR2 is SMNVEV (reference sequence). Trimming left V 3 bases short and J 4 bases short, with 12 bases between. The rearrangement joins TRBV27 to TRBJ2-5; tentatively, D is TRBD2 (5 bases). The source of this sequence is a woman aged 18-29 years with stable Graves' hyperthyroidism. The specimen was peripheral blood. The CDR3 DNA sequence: TGTGCCAGCAGTTTCTTCGGACGGGGAGAGACCCAGTACTTC. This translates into CASSFFGRGETQYF.